This T cell receptor beta chain was profiled in a study of blood T cell repertoires in COVID-19. Trimming cost V 1 base and J 4 bases, with 11 bases left between them. The CDR3 consists of 15 residues. Per germline, CDR1 LNHNV and CDR2 YYDKDF (reference sequence). There are a few counts of this clone. As handled by the study authors: Amplification of reference gene primers provided the estimated nucleated cell counts. Only in-frame clones appear in the TCRdb table, and some are missing; sequencing was by immunoSEQ multiplex PCR. The V and J calls and clone size were taken over from that table, and D and trimming were inferred from the DNA. This sample carries about 240,000 clones, approximately 85% of them seen once, and the ten largest clones take over 10%.

This TCR was sampled from a woman aged 55-70 years with active or convalescent COVID-19. Sequencing was performed on peripheral blood. The rearrangement links TRBV15 to TRBJ1-3; D not certain. In DNA, the CDR3 is TGTGCCACCAGCAGAGCGGGAGTTTTCGGAAACACCATATATTTT. It encodes CATSRAGVFGNTIYF. Based on the CDR3 plus reference TRBV15 and TRBJ1-3, the full variable domain is DAMVIQNPRYQVTQFGKPVTLSCSQTLNHNVMYWYQQKSSQAPKLLFHYYDKDFNNEADTPDNFQSRRPNTSFCFLDIRSPGLGDTAMYLCATSRAGVFGNTIYFGEGSWLTVV.